The present T cell receptor beta chain was sequenced within a study of cytomegalovirus exposure and HLA in healthy donors. Study context: Earlier, approximately 180 million T cells were analyzed, and approximately 110 million unique TCR beta sequences were found among them.

Study-level points and caveats: Some TCR beta chains (164 of them) were listed as cytomegalovirus-associated. Among the sequence variants, a highly shared cluster was likely an artifact of sequencing. Three chains linked to CMV were shown in vitro to be specific for CMV antigens.

Researchers ran the PCR with 60 Vbeta and 13 Jbeta primers. The assay was immunoSEQ multiplex PCR, and TCRdb's table has in-frame clones only and misses some. The repertoire holds 150,000 to 200,000 clones, with about four fifths as singletons. CDR3 length: 15 amino acids. With 7 bases removed from V and 1 base from J, the gap between germline ends came to 17 bases. Per germline, CDR1 SGDLS and CDR2 YYNGEE. A remark on this clone: Its antigen is currently unknown.

The J gene is TRBJ1-1, the V gene TRBV9; a weak D match, TRBD1 (5 bases). Sequenced sample: PBMCs. The sequence derives from a girl aged 10 to 17 in good health and CMV-seropositive. CDR3 sequence (DNA): TGTGCCAGCCCTAGGAGGGGTGATAGGAACACTGAAGCTTTCTTT. It translates to CASPRRGDRNTEAFF. Full variable domain (rest looked up from reference TRBV9 and TRBJ1-1): DSGVTQTPKHLITATGQRVTLRCSPRSGDLSVYWYQQSLDQGLQFLIQYYNGEERAKGNILERFSAQQFPDLHSELNLSSLELGDSALYFCASPRRGDRNTEAFFGQGTRLTVV.